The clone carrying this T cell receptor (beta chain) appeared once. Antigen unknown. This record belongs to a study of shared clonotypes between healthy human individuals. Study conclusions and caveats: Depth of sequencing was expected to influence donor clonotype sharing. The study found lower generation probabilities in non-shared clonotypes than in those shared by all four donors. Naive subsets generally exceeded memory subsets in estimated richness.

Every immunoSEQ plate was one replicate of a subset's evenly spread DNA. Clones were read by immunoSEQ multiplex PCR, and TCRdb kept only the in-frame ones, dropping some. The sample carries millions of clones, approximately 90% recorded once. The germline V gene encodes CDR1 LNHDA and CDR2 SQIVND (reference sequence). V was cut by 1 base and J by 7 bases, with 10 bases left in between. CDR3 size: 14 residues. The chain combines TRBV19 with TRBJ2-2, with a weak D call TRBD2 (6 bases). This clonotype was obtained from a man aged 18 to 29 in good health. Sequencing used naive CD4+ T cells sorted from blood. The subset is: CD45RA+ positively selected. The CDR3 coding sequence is TGTGCCAGTAGTATAGGTCAGGGACTCGGGGAGCTGTTTTTT. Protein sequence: CASSIGQGLGELFF.